One sample yielded the 3 T cell receptor beta chains listed below, sequenced in a study of blood T cell repertoires in COVID-19. Measured with immunoSEQ multiplex PCR; TCRdb has only the in-frame clones, and not every one. The data contain over 130,000 clones, 70% to 90% of them seen just once; the ten biggest clones take up around 26%. The sample taken for sequencing was peripheral blood. Receptor source: a human donor in a cohort sampled during active COVID-19.

The CDR3 DNA follows: TGTGCCAGCAGCCTTGGGACAGGAGAAGAGACCCAGTACTTC. It encodes CASSLGTGEETQYF. The chain joins TRBV7-3 to TRBJ2-5; 8 positions match TRBD1. The V gene's germline CDR1 is SGHTA and CDR2 FQGTGA. This CDR3 has 14 residues. J lost 3 bases, V lost 5 bases, and 5 bases had no gene match.

The gene calls are TRBV7-6 and TRBJ1-6, with D perhaps TRBD1 (5 bases). From germline, CDR1 is SGHVS and CDR2 FNYEAQ. The CDR3 is made up of 14 amino acids. Trimming stripped 8 bases from V and 5 bases from J, with 13 bases between. The CDR3 DNA is TGTGCCAGCGCCAGGGCCATCAATAATTCACCCCTCCACTTT. This encodes CASARAINNSPLHF.

The V gene is TRBV9, the J gene TRBJ2-2; TRBD1 matches at 7 bases. J was trimmed by 8 bases and V by 0 bases; bases with no gene match: 13. The germline V gene has CDR1 SGDLS and CDR2 YYNGEE. The CDR3 has 17 residues. In DNA form, the CDR3 reads TGTGCCAGCAGCGTAGTAGCTAAGACAGGGTATCGGGGGGAGCTGTTTTTT. Protein product: CASSVVAKTGYRGELFF.